What follows are 28 T cell receptor beta chains derived from one specimen sequenced in a study of blood T cell repertoires in COVID-19 (TCRdb year 2020). Receptor amplification or capture employed the immunoSEQ multiplex PCR assay. The clones in this table, taken by TCRdb from immuneACCESS, are in-frame only. Not every clone is retained; where verified, under half of the shortfall comes from an unresolved V gene, and the cause of the rest is unknown. The sample profile shows fewer than 25,000 clones; 65% to 90% of them were found once. The biggest ten clones account for 18% of the sample. The sequenced material came from peripheral blood. The receptors stem from a human donor with acute or convalescent COVID-19. The donor label of this sample is uncertain.

The CDR3 DNA sequence: TGCGCCAGCAGCTTGGTAGCGTTGAACACTGAAGCTTTCTTT. Its protein product is CASSLVALNTEAFF. The rearrangement joins TRBV5-1 to TRBJ1-1; D unclear. The V and J ends lost 0 bases and 0 bases respectively, with 6 bases between them. There are 14 residues in the CDR3. CDR1 is SGHRS, CDR2 YFSETQ, per germline. Based on the CDR3 plus reference TRBV5-1 and TRBJ1-1, the full variable domain is KAGVTQTPRYLIKTRGQQVTLSCSPISGHRSVSWYQQTPGQGLQFLFEYFSETQRNKGNFPGRFSGRQFSNSRSEMNVSTLELGDSALYLCASSLVALNTEAFFGQGTRLTVV.

This chain uses TRBV20-1 with TRBJ2-7; TRBD1 matches 8 bases. Looked up from germline, CDR1 is DFQATT and CDR2 is SNEGSKA (reference sequence). CDR3 length: 11 amino acids. V was clipped by 5 bases and J by 6 bases; unmatched bases: 3. CDR3 sequence: CSAYRGSEQYF. Written as DNA, the CDR3 is TGCAGTGCTTACAGGGGGAGCGAGCAGTACTTC.

The chain is built from TRBV7-6 and TRBJ1-1; no firm D call. This CDR3 region has 12 residues. Germline CDR1 reads SGHVS; CDR2 reads FNYEAQ. V was pared by 0 bases and J by 7 bases, with 6 bases between. CDR3 sequence (DNA): TGTGCCAGCAGCTTAGCGGGGAGTGAAGCTTTCTTT. Its translation: CASSLAGSEAFF.

This clone was counted a single time. The chain is built from TRBV30 and TRBJ2-5; weak D call: TRBD2 (6 bases). The CDR3 runs to 12 residues. Trimming cost V 7 bases and J 5 bases, with 14 bases left between them. Germline V gene sequence: CDR1 GTSNPN, CDR2 SVGIG (reference sequence). The CDR3 bases are TGTGCCTTTACGGGGGTCGATGAGACCCAGTACTTC. Its translation: CAFTGVDETQYF.

This chain connects TRBV7-9 to TRBJ2-5, with unresolved D. The germline V gene encodes CDR1 SEHNR and CDR2 FQNEAQ (reference sequence). CDR3 size: 14 residues. V lost 1 base to trimming and J lost 0 bases, with 6 bases between them. Here the CDR3 DNA reads TGTGCCAGCAGCTTAGTAGCTTACCAAGAGACCCAGTACTTC. Translating it yields CASSLVAYQETQYF.

This clone was recorded a few times. The chain recombines TRBV6-5 with TRBJ2-1; 11 bases align to TRBD2. Looked up from germline, CDR1 is MNHEY and CDR2 is SVGAGI. The CDR3 spans 14 residues. After removal of 6 bases from V and 7 bases from J, the junction contained 5 bases not matched to a gene. CDR3 nucleotide sequence: TGTGCCAGCAGAAGACTAGCGGGACTGAATGAGCAGTTCTTC. Translating it yields CASRRLAGLNEQFF.

Comments on this clone: The sample carries other DNA sequences with the same CDR3. CDR3 protein: CASSLAIAGQGAYEQYF. DNA for the CDR3: TGTGCCAGCAGCTTAGCGATTGCGGGGCAGGGGGCTTACGAGCAGTACTTC. This sequence joins TRBV7-2 and TRBJ2-7; 8 bases agree with TRBD1. Germline V lookup: CDR1 SGHTA, CDR2 FQGNSA. The junction had 11 bases not matched to a gene; V was cut back by 0 bases and J by 4 bases. The CDR3 loop spans 17 amino acids.

The chain has TRBV7-3 and TRBJ1-4; possibly TRBD1 for D (5 bases). CDR1 is SGHTA, CDR2 FQGTGA, per germline. V was pared by 5 bases and J by 5 bases, with 24 bases between. This CDR3 is built from 18 residues. The CDR3, as DNA: TGTGCCAGCAGCCATATGGTAGTCCGGGGGTGCGAGAATGAAAAACTGTTTTTT. Translated: CASSHMVVRGCENEKLFF.

This chain uses TRBV6-1 with TRBJ1-4; D might be TRBD1 (5 bases). V lost 2 bases and J lost 7, with 14 bases in between. Germline V gene data show CDR1 as MNHNS and CDR2 as SASEGT. The CDR3 has 15 amino acids. In DNA form, the CDR3 reads TGTGCCAGCAGTGAACTGGCAGGGATTTCTGAAAAACTGTTTTTT. Translating gives CASSELAGISEKLFF.

The rearrangement joins TRBV19 to TRBJ1-2; D remains unclear. Germline V gene sequence: CDR1 LNHDA, CDR2 SQIVND (reference sequence). The CDR3 is 15 residues long. V was pared by 3 bases and J by 4 bases, with 15 bases between. CDR3 residues: CASSIPMAGPYGYTF. The CDR3 region has the DNA TGTGCCAGTAGTATCCCAATGGCGGGCCCCTATGGCTACACCTTC.

This chain joins TRBV7-8 and TRBJ2-5; a weak D match, TRBD2 (6 bases). There are 17 residues in the CDR3. The V gene lost 1 base and the J gene lost 2 bases, with 17 bases spanning the gap. Germline V gives CDR1 SGHVS, CDR2 FQNEAQ. CDR3 region: CASSLGARSSGQETQYF. The CDR3 DNA sequence: TGTGCCAGCAGCTTAGGGGCGCGGAGTAGCGGACAAGAGACCCAGTACTTC.

The DNA of the CDR3 is TGTGCCAGCAGCCCCGGACAGCTCTCCTACGAGCAGTACTTC. Its translation is CASSPGQLSYEQYF. The chain uses TRBV9 and TRBJ2-7; TRBD1 is a possible D gene (6 bases). The V end was cut by 4 bases, the J end by 0 bases, with 11 bases between. This CDR3 has 14 amino acids. Germline values: CDR1 SGDLS, CDR2 YYNGEE.

This chain joins TRBV5-6 and TRBJ1-2; D is uncertain. Deletions cut 2 bases from V and 4 bases from J, with 9 bases between. The CDR3 spans 13 residues. The V gene's germline CDR1 is SGHDT and CDR2 YYEEEE. The CDR3 sequence is CASSFVGSYGYTF. The CDR3 DNA reads as TGTGCCAGCAGCTTTGTGGGGAGCTATGGCTACACCTTC.

The chain recombines TRBV5-4 with TRBJ1-2; D is unresolved. Germline lookup yields CDR1 SGHNT and CDR2 YYREEE (reference sequence). CDR3 size: 15 residues. V dropped 1 base and J dropped 3 bases, with 13 bases sitting between them. The CDR3 bases are TGTGCCAGCAGCTTGTCAGACTCTTCCTACTATGGCTACACCTTC. Translation: CASSLSDSSYYGYTF.

This chain links TRBV2 with TRBJ2-1, with 9 bases aligning to TRBD2. CDR3 length: 14 residues. Per the germline V gene, CDR1 is SNHLY and CDR2 is FYNNEI. Trimming cost V 8 bases and J 6 bases; bases outside gene matches: 8. CDR3 protein: CASPGTSPLNEQFF. The CDR3 nucleotides read TGTGCCAGCCCCGGGACTAGCCCCCTCAATGAGCAGTTCTTC.

The V and J genes are TRBV19 and TRBJ1-6; 10 positions agree with TRBD1. Germline CDR1 reads LNHDA; CDR2 reads SQIVND (reference sequence). CDR3 length: 16 amino acids. The V and J ends lost 5 bases and 6 bases, in that order; junction bases with no gene match: 7. This CDR3 reads CASSGGGQGLNSPLHF. Written as DNA, the CDR3 is TGTGCCAGTAGTGGAGGGGGACAGGGGCTTAATTCACCCCTCCACTTT. The variable domain in full, with the rest retrieved from reference TRBV19 and TRBJ1-6, is DGGITQSPKYLFRKEGQNVTLSCEQNLNHDAMYWYRQDPGQGLRLIYYSQIVNDFQKGDIAEGYSVSREKKESFPLTVTSAQKNPTAFYLCASSGGGQGLNSPLHFGNGTRLTVT.

The V call is TRBV27, the J call TRBJ2-5; 8 nucleotides align to TRBD1. This CDR3 is 15 amino acids long. Trimming removed 2 bases from V and 1 base from J; junction bases left unmatched: 3. Germline CDR1 reads MNHEY; CDR2 reads SMNVEV (reference sequence). The DNA of the CDR3 is TGTGCCAGCAGTTTAAACAGGGGGTCCCAAGAGACCCAGTACTTC. Translation gives CASSLNRGSQETQYF.

V usage is TRBV2 and J usage is TRBJ1-4; D might be TRBD1 (5 bases). Germline values: CDR1 SNHLY, CDR2 FYNNEI. The CDR3 has 16 residues. The V gene lost 3 bases and the J gene lost 8 bases, with 19 bases spanning the gap. CDR3 sequence (DNA): TGTGCCAGCAGTGAGCGGGGACCCGGGATCGGGGAAAAACTGTTTTTT. It translates to CASSERGPGIGEKLFF.

The chain has TRBV19 and TRBJ1-4, with TRBD1 identical over 9 bases. Unmatched junction bases numbered 5, after V lost 7 bases and J lost 2 bases. The CDR3 sequence is 15 residues long. Germline values: CDR1 LNHDA, CDR2 SQIVND (reference sequence). In nucleotides, the CDR3 is TGTGCCAGTAAAGACAGGGGGTTGACTAATGAAAAACTGTTTTTT. Residues: CASKDRGLTNEKLFF.

This chain uses TRBV9 with TRBJ2-5; D may be TRBD1 (5 bases). V was shortened by 0 bases and J by 4 bases, with 13 bases between the two germline ends. CDR1 and CDR2 (germline): SGDLS, YYNGEE. The length of the CDR3 is 15 residues. The CDR3 region is CASSVGLQGGETQYF. CDR3 DNA sequence: TGTGCCAGCAGCGTAGGGCTTCAGGGCGGAGAGACCCAGTACTTC.

The CDR3 sequence is CASSLLTGGGNTIYF. The CDR3 region has the DNA TGTGCCAGCAGCTTGCTGACAGGGGGTGGAAACACCATATATTTT. J is TRBJ1-3 and V is TRBV11-2; 9 nucleotides align to TRBD1. This CDR3 contains 15 residues. Germline V lookup: CDR1 SGHAT, CDR2 FQNNGV. V was pared by 3 bases and J by 3 bases, with 3 bases of the junction left unmatched.

The rearrangement joins TRBV7-2 to TRBJ2-5, with 14 bases lining up with TRBD2. The ends lost 5 bases at V and 0 bases at J; junction bases unmatched: 5. Germline V lookup: CDR1 SGHTA, CDR2 FQGNSA. The CDR3 spans 17 residues. The CDR3 region is CASSPRTSGGYQETQYF. CDR3 in DNA: TGTGCCAGCAGCCCCCGGACTAGCGGGGGGTACCAAGAGACCCAGTACTTC.

The chain employs TRBV7-3 and TRBJ2-1; 11 nucleotides line up with TRBD2. Per germline, CDR1 SGHTA and CDR2 FQGTGA. This CDR3 is 13 amino acids long. With 4 bases clipped from V and 15 bases from J, the junction kept 8 bases outside the gene matches. The CDR3 DNA is TGTGCCAGCAGCTACAAGGCTAGCGGGGGGTGGTTCTTC. Translating gives CASSYKASGGWFF.

This sequence joins TRBV19 and TRBJ2-5; 8 nucleotides agree with TRBD1. This CDR3 region has 15 residues. In germline, CDR1 is LNHDA, CDR2 SQIVND (reference sequence). The V and J ends lost 6 bases and 2 bases, in that order; junction bases with no gene match: 8. The CDR3 bases are TGTGCCAGTAGCCTCGGACAGGGACGGCAAGAGACCCAGTACTTC. Translating it yields CASSLGQGRQETQYF.

V and J are TRBV5-1 and TRBJ2-2; D uncertain. Germline loops: CDR1 SGHRS, CDR2 YFSETQ. There are 13 residues in the CDR3. V gave up 3 bases and J gave up 6 bases, with 9 bases separating them. The CDR3 bases are TGCGCCAGCAGCTCCTCTTTTGCCGGGGAGCTGTTTTTT. Translation gives CASSSSFAGELFF.

The genes are TRBV7-9 and TRBJ2-7; TRBD2 might be the D (5 bases). The V gene's germline CDR1 is SEHNR and CDR2 FQNEAQ (reference sequence). V lost 1 base and J lost 6, with 13 bases in between. This CDR3 region has 14 residues. For the CDR3, the DNA is TGTGCCAGCAGCTTAGAGGGAGACTCATCCGAGCAGTACTTC. This translates into CASSLEGDSSEQYF.

The genes are TRBV13 and TRBJ1-5; D remains unclear. CDR1 is PRHDT, CDR2 FYEKMQ, per germline (reference sequence). The V and J ends lost 0 bases and 6 bases respectively, with 6 bases between them. The CDR3 consists of 13 residues. The CDR3 DNA sequence: TGTGCCAGCAGCTTAGGCCGGGGTCAGCCCCAGCATTTT. Its protein product is CASSLGRGQPQHF.

The V and J genes are TRBV5-6 and TRBJ2-3, with unresolved D. CDR3 length: 13 residues. Germline CDR1 SGHDT, CDR2 YYEEEE. V was clipped by 1 base and J by 5 bases, with 8 bases between them. The CDR3 region has the DNA TGTGCCAGCAGCTTGTGGAACAGAGATACGCAGTATTTT. Its protein is CASSLWNRDTQYF.